This TCR beta chain was obtained from a study of blood T cell repertoires in COVID-19. This clone was counted once. Other nucleotide sequences in the sample specify the same CDR3. Sequenced by immunoSEQ multiplex PCR; TCRdb stores in-frame clones only, minus some. Of under 250,000 clones listed, around four fifths were seen once; the top ten hold approximately 8%. This TCR derives from a woman in her forties or fifties with active or convalescent COVID-19. Sequencing was carried out using peripheral blood.

The CDR3 is CASRRGTDTQYF. CDR3 DNA: TGTGCCAGCAGACGGGGGACAGATACGCAGTATTTT. This chain uses TRBV6-5 with TRBJ2-3; the D gene is possibly TRBD2 (6 bases). From germline, CDR1 is MNHEY and CDR2 SVGAGI. This CDR3 comprises 12 residues. The V gene lost 6 bases and the J gene lost 3 bases, with 7 bases spanning the gap.